Following are 13 T cell receptor beta chains from one sample sequenced in a study of Ad26.COV2.S vaccination and SARS-CoV-2 variants. Treatment indicated: about 20 received Ad26.COV2.S at low or high dose, single or two shots; about 5 received placebo; per-sample allocation not given. It was on day 63 after the first vaccine or placebo injection that samples were taken. The method was immunoSEQ multiplex PCR; TCRdb's version includes in-frame clones alone and lacks a portion of them. The sample includes around 450,000 clones, 70% to 90% of them seen just once. Sample: peripheral blood, taken in a trial of Ad26.COV2.S vaccine versus placebo. All receptors come from a person aged 18-60 years who received the Ad26.COV2.S COVID-19 vaccine or a placebo.

The V gene is TRBV29-1, the J gene TRBJ1-2, with 7 bases that match TRBD1. CDR1 is SQVTM, CDR2 ANQGSEA, per germline. V lost 2 bases, J lost 2 bases, and 2 bases stayed unmatched. This CDR3 region has 13 residues. The DNA for the CDR3 is TGCAGCGTTGAACCCAGGGGGAACTATGGCTACACCTTC. Its translation: CSVEPRGNYGYTF.

This clone came up once. The chain has TRBV7-8 and TRBJ1-1, with D unclear. The CDR3 is made up of 13 amino acids. The germline CDR1 and CDR2 sequences are SGHVS and FQNEAQ. V lost 1 base and J lost 2, with 5 bases in between. CDR3 in amino acids: CASSLVVNTEAFF. In nucleotides, the CDR3 is TGTGCCAGCAGCTTAGTAGTAAACACTGAAGCTTTCTTT.

The V call is TRBV7-9, the J call TRBJ2-7; 9 bases line up with TRBD1. Germline loops: CDR1 SEHNR, CDR2 FQNEAQ (reference sequence). V trimming: 2 bases; J trimming: 4 bases; junction bases outside the gene matches: 3. The CDR3 loop spans 14 amino acids. CDR3: CASSLTGGYYEQYF. The CDR3 DNA sequence: TGTGCCAGCAGCTTAACAGGGGGCTATTACGAGCAGTACTTC.

The chain joins TRBV5-1 to TRBJ2-2; TRBD2 matches 10 bases. V shed 4 bases, J shed 4 bases, and the junction held 7 bases outside the gene matches. Germline V gene lookup returns CDR1 SGHRS and CDR2 YFSETQ. The CDR3 contains 16 residues. The DNA of the CDR3 is TGCGCCAGCAGCACGAGCGGGGGGGCCATCACCGGGGAGCTGTTTTTT. Its translation is CASSTSGGAITGELFF.

The gene calls are TRBV5-6 and TRBJ2-3; D is unresolved. Trimming removed 1 base at V and 4 bases at J, with 10 bases between. CDR1 SGHDT and CDR2 YYEEEE come from the germline V gene. This CDR3 has 14 amino acids. This CDR3 is CASSLTVFADTQYF. The CDR3 coding sequence is TGTGCCAGCAGCTTGACGGTATTCGCAGATACGCAGTATTTT.

A single count supports this clone. The V call is TRBV7-2, the J call TRBJ2-7; 10 positions match TRBD1. Germline V gives CDR1 SGHTA, CDR2 FQGNSA. The CDR3 contains 18 residues. V was clipped by 4 bases and J by 1 base; unmatched bases: 13. CDR3 region: CASSSRSLTGGPSYEQYF. The CDR3 DNA follows: TGTGCCAGCAGCTCCAGATCGTTGACAGGGGGCCCGTCCTACGAGCAGTACTTC.

The chain links TRBV11-1 to TRBJ2-1, with D unclear. Germline CDR1 and CDR2: SGHAT and FQDESV (reference sequence). This CDR3 contains 12 residues. Between the trimmed V and J ends, which lost 0 bases and 13 bases, there was a span of 10 bases. The chain's CDR3 is CASSLAGSGQFF. CDR3 coding DNA: TGTGCCAGCAGCTTAGCGGGGTCCGGCCAGTTCTTC.

This chain uses TRBV5-4 with TRBJ1-2; weak D call: TRBD1 (5 bases). V shed 7 bases and J shed 6 bases, with 19 bases lying between them. This CDR3 has 14 amino acids. Per germline, CDR1 SGHNT and CDR2 YYREEE (reference sequence). The CDR3, as DNA: TGTGCCAGCGTCAAGGGGCTAGGGGAAGATGGCTACACCTTC. It specifies CASVKGLGEDGYTF.

The chain employs TRBV3-1 (or the pseudogene TRBV3-2) and TRBJ2-1; 10 positions match TRBD2. The length of the CDR3 is 17 residues. Unmatched junction bases numbered 12, after V lost 2 bases and J lost 8 bases. Germline assignment: CDR1 LGHDT and CDR2 YNNKEL (reference sequence). The CDR3 nucleotides read TGTGCCAGCAGCCAAAGAGGGGCAGCGGGGGGGCCCCATGAGCAGTTCTTC. Protein sequence: CASSQRGAAGGPHEQFF.

The rearrangement uses TRBV6-1 and TRBJ1-1, with D perhaps TRBD1 (5 bases). This CDR3 spans 15 amino acids. Trimming shortened V by 1 base and J by 6 bases, and 15 bases separated the two germline ends. Looked up from germline, CDR1 is MNHNS and CDR2 is SASEGT. Here the CDR3 reads CASSEGGRSGAEAFF. The CDR3 DNA follows: TGTGCCAGCAGTGAAGGAGGCCGATCGGGGGCTGAAGCTTTCTTT.

The CDR3 loop reads CASSLRQGANYGYTF. CDR3 sequence (DNA): TGTGCCAGCAGCTTAAGACAGGGGGCAAACTATGGCTACACCTTC. V gene TRBV7-2 combines with J gene TRBJ1-2; 10 nucleotides match TRBD1. Germline values: CDR1 SGHTA, CDR2 FQGNSA. The CDR3 loop spans 15 amino acids. J lost 2 bases, V lost 2 bases, and 2 bases had no gene match.

This sequence joins TRBV7-2 and TRBJ2-1; 8 nucleotides match TRBD1. V lost 1 base to trimming and J lost 6 bases; unmatched junction nucleotides: 8. Germline lookup yields CDR1 SGHTA and CDR2 FQGNSA. The CDR3 is 16 residues long. CDR3 residues: CASSLVPGGTTNEQFF. The CDR3 DNA follows: TGTGCCAGCAGCTTAGTACCAGGGGGCACCACCAATGAGCAGTTCTTC.

This sequence joins TRBV21-1 and TRBJ1-1. TRBV21-1 is a pseudogene. The CDR3 spans 15 residues. The CDR3: CASSKAGREGTEAFF. The CDR3 DNA sequence: TGTGCCAGCAGCAAAGCGGGACGAGAGGGCACTGAAGCTTTCTTT.